Following are 9 T cell receptor beta chains from one sample sequenced in a study of blood T cells in healthy people across ages. A second roughly 6 to 12 cycle PCR used barcoded and J-beta primers. TCRdb analysed the 5' RACE reads with MiXCR anew, one entry per CDR3 protein. The data contain some 1,800,000 distinct CDR3 sequences, roughly two fifths of them seen just once; the ten biggest clones take up about 21%. Sequencing was carried out using blood. These TCRs come from a human donor in good health.

The chain recombines TRBV20-1 with TRBJ2-7; possibly TRBD2 for D (7 bases). The V gene's germline CDR1 is DFQATT and CDR2 SNEGSKA (reference sequence). The CDR3 is made up of 13 amino acids. V gave up 4 bases and J gave up 3 bases, with 13 bases separating them. CDR3 sequence reads: CSATGRGGYEQYF. The CDR3 DNA reads as TGCAGTGCTACGGGAAGGGGGGGCTACGAGCAGTACTTC.

The V gene is TRBV7-8, the J gene TRBJ1-5; D remains unclear. This CDR3 contains 13 residues. Germline CDR1 SGHVS, CDR2 FQNEAQ. V lost 1 base and J lost 6, with 7 bases in between. The CDR3 spells CASSLDAGQPQHF. DNA of the CDR3: TGTGCCAGCAGCTTAGATGCTGGTCAGCCCCAGCATTTT.

A few counts support this clonotype. The V gene is TRBV7-9, the J gene TRBJ1-1; no firm D call. Trimming stripped 2 bases from V and 4 bases from J, with 5 bases between. CDR3 size: 12 residues. Germline V gene sequence: CDR1 SEHNR, CDR2 FQNEAQ (reference sequence). The CDR3 DNA reads as TGTGCCAGCAGCTTAAATCCCACTGAAGCTTTCTTT. Residues: CASSLNPTEAFF.

The chain recombines TRBV29-1 with TRBJ2-4, with D uncertain. Germline CDR1 reads SQVTM; CDR2 reads ANQGSEA. This CDR3 spans 13 amino acids. The V gene lost 1 base and the J gene lost 1 base, with 5 bases spanning the gap. The CDR3 coding sequence is TGCAGCGTTGAAGTGATTGCCAAAAACATTCAGTACTTC. Translating gives CSVEVIAKNIQYF.

This clonotype has just a few counts. This sequence joins TRBV4-3 and TRBJ2-2; D is possibly TRBD2 (6 bases). V was cut by 4 bases and J by 4 bases, with 19 bases left in between. Germline V CDR1 and CDR2: LGHNA, YSLEER. This CDR3 is 17 amino acids long. CDR3 sequence: CASSLTPTVGGTGELFF. The CDR3 DNA sequence: TGCGCCAGCAGCCTTACACCCACCGTCGGGGGCACCGGGGAGCTGTTTTTT.

This chain uses TRBV7-9 with TRBJ2-1, with D uncertain. This CDR3 is 13 amino acids long. The V gene's germline CDR1 is SEHNR and CDR2 FQNEAQ (reference sequence). Trimming took 5 bases from V and 4 from J, leaving 9 bases between them. The CDR3 spells CASSPVQYNEQFF. CDR3 nucleotide sequence: TGTGCCAGCAGCCCCGTGCAGTACAATGAGCAGTTCTTC.

The rearrangement joins TRBV28 to TRBJ1-1; D not certain. Germline assignment: CDR1 MDHEN and CDR2 SYDVKM. Trimming stripped 7 bases from V and 8 bases from J, with 17 bases between. The CDR3 sequence is 13 residues long. CDR3 DNA sequence: TGTGCCAGCATTTCCCTCGATCCAGGAGAAGCTTTCTTT. It yields the protein CASISLDPGEAFF. The complete variable domain, with remaining parts taken from reference TRBV28 and TRBJ1-1, reads DVKVTQSSRYLVKRTGEKVFLECVQDMDHENMFWYRQDPGLGLRLIYFSYDVKMKEKGDIPEGYSVSREKKERFSLILESASTNQTSMYLCASISLDPGEAFFGQGTRLTVV.

This clonotype occurred many times. The chain is built from TRBV7-9 and TRBJ2-4; D might be TRBD1 (5 bases). Germline V gene sequence: CDR1 SEHNR, CDR2 FQNEAQ (reference sequence). Trimming removed 1 base at V and 2 bases at J, with 9 bases between. There are 15 residues in the CDR3. The CDR3 nucleotides are TGTGCCAGCAGCTTAGTCTCAGGGCCCAAAAACATTCAGTACTTC. Residues: CASSLVSGPKNIQYF.

The chain combines TRBV7-3 with TRBJ2-6; weak D call: TRBD2 (5 bases). Trimming stripped 5 bases from V and 2 bases from J, with 10 bases between. This CDR3 spans 15 amino acids. CDR1 is SGHTA, CDR2 FQGTGA, per germline. The CDR3 loop is CASSLPSPGANVLTF. The CDR3 bases are TGTGCCAGCAGCCTTCCTAGCCCTGGGGCCAACGTCCTGACTTTC.